Detailed here is one T cell receptor (beta chain). This sample is drawn from a study of cytomegalovirus exposure and HLA in healthy donors. Germline-derived CDR1 and CDR2 are SGHTA and FQGNSA. Trimming removed 0 bases from V and 8 bases from J; junction bases left unmatched: 12. This CDR3 region has 17 residues. Healthy individuals who donated bone marrow served as the donors. 13 Jbeta primers and 60 Vbeta primers were used for the PCR. Under the authors' procedure: Approximately 11 million shared chains were among the roughly 80 million unique TCR beta chains that a later analysis counted. Sequencing used immunoSEQ multiplex PCR; TCRdb keeps in-frame clones, though not all of them. Clone size and V and J calls were adopted from that table, with D and trimming inferred from the DNA. The profile shows around 150,000 clones, 70% to 90% of them singletons.

The clonotype was recovered from a woman aged 25 to 45 in good health and CMV-seronegative. The V call is TRBV7-2, the J call TRBJ2-1; 8 nucleotides align to TRBD1. Sequencing was carried out using PBMCs. The CDR3: CASSLAHVQGAPDEQFF. CDR3 bases: TGTGCCAGCAGCTTAGCGCACGTCCAGGGGGCCCCGGATGAGCAGTTCTTC.